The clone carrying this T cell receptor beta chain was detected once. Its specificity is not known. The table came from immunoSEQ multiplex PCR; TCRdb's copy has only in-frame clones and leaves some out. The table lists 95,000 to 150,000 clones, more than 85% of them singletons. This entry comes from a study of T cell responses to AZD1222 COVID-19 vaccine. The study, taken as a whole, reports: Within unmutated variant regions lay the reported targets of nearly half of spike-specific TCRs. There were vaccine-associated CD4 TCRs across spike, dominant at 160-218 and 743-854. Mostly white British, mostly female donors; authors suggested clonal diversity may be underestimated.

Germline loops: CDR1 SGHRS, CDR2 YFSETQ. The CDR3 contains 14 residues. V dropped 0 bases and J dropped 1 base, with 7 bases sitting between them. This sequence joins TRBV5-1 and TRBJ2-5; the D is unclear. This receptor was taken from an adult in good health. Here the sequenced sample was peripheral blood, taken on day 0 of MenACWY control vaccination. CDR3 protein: CASSLAPVQETQYF. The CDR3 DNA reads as TGCGCCAGCAGCTTGGCCCCAGTCCAAGAGACCCAGTACTTC.